Sequencing of this TCR beta chain was carried out in a study of blood T cell repertoires in COVID-19. Across the study: Samples taken during acute and convalescent COVID-19 were collected in the United States, Italy and Spain. T cells, B-cell-depleted T cells, or PBMCs supplied cDNA or gDNA.

With V trimmed by 3 bases and J by 7 bases, 3 bases remained unmatched. The CDR3 consists of 14 residues. Germline V gene data show CDR1 as LGHDT and CDR2 as YNNKEL (reference sequence). Under the authors' procedure: Researchers report that nucleated cell counts were estimated from reference gene primer amplification. TCRdb's table, derived via immunoSEQ multiplex PCR, lists solely in-frame clones and lacks some. For V, J and clone size, that table is used; D and trimming come from the DNA. The sample yields hundreds of thousands of clones, 89% seen once. This TCR derives from a woman between 55 and 75 years old with acute or convalescent COVID-19. V gene TRBV3-1 (or the pseudogene TRBV3-2) combines with J gene TRBJ1-6, with 7 bases fitting TRBD1. The sample comprised peripheral blood. CDR3 in DNA: TGTGCCAGCAGCCAGACAGGGTACAATTCACCCCTCCACTTT. As protein: CASSQTGYNSPLHF.